Presented here are 15 T cell receptor beta chains from one specimen sequenced in a study of cytomegalovirus exposure and HLA in healthy donors. With 60 Vbeta and 13 Jbeta primers, the PCR was carried out. Measured with immunoSEQ multiplex PCR; TCRdb has only the in-frame clones, and not every one. The table records 190,000 or so clones, 80% of them present only once. The source material was PBMCs. These receptors all come from a boy under 18 in good health and CMV-seronegative.

CDR3 in amino acids: CASSLERIAVFYEQYF. CDR3 bases: TGTGCCAGCAGCTTAGAAAGGATAGCGGTTTTCTACGAGCAGTACTTC. V is TRBV11-2 and J is TRBJ2-7, with a weak D call TRBD2 (6 bases). Germline CDR1 SGHAT, CDR2 FQNNGV. Trimming took 0 bases from V and 3 from J, leaving 15 bases between them. CDR3 length equals 16 residues.

Here the CDR3 reads CASSPTGGSPEAFF. CDR3 nucleotides: TGTGCCAGCAGCCCAACAGGGGGCTCCCCTGAAGCTTTCTTT. This chain links TRBV7-3 with TRBJ1-1; 9 bases are shared with TRBD1. Germline CDR1 SGHTA, CDR2 FQGTGA. CDR3 size: 14 residues. V gave up 5 bases and J gave up 6 bases; unmatched junction bases: 7.

The chain employs TRBV19 and TRBJ2-1; 7 bases map to TRBD1. CDR3 length: 12 residues. V lost 5 bases and J lost 12; bases outside the gene matches: 7. Germline V gives CDR1 LNHDA, CDR2 SQIVND (reference sequence). DNA for the CDR3: TGTGCCAGTAGTCTCAGACAGGGCGCGCAGTTCTTC. Protein sequence: CASSLRQGAQFF. Using reference TRBV19 and TRBJ2-1 for the parts outside the CDR3, the full variable domain is DGGITQSPKYLFRKEGQNVTLSCEQNLNHDAMYWYRQDPGQGLRLIYYSQIVNDFQKGDIAEGYSVSREKKESFPLTVTSAQKNPTAFYLCASSLRQGAQFFGPGTRLTVL.

The chain joins TRBV11-2 to TRBJ1-2; 7 positions match TRBD1. The CDR3 extends over 15 amino acids. The junction had 6 bases not matched to a gene; V was cut back by 5 bases and J by 0 bases. CDR1 and CDR2 from the germline V gene are SGHAT and FQNNGV. CDR3 nucleotides: TGTGCCAGCAGCCAACCGCAGGGGGCTAACTATGGCTACACCTTC. Its translation: CASSQPQGANYGYTF.

The gene calls are TRBV20-1 and TRBJ2-5; D gene unclear. V was pared by 5 bases and J by 0 bases, with 4 bases between. Germline CDR1 and CDR2: DFQATT and SNEGSKA (reference sequence). This CDR3 spans 11 amino acids. CDR3 residues: CSALNQETQYF. The CDR3 DNA reads TGCAGTGCTCTAAACCAAGAGACCCAGTACTTC.

The J gene is TRBJ1-2, the V gene TRBV4-2, with D possibly being TRBD1 (5 bases). The CDR3 consists of 12 residues. Germline V CDR1 and CDR2: LGHNA, YNFKEQ. V lost 7 bases to trimming and J lost 4 bases, with 10 bases between them. The chain's CDR3 is CASKDNFYGYTF. The DNA for the CDR3 is TGTGCCAGCAAGGACAACTTCTATGGCTACACCTTC.

The J gene is TRBJ1-1, the V gene TRBV4-2, with D possibly TRBD1 on 6 matching bases. Trimming left V 0 bases short and J 4 bases short, with 9 bases between. Germline CDR1 reads LGHNA; CDR2 reads YNFKEQ. The CDR3 runs 14 residues. The CDR3 is CASSQDRGGTEAFF. CDR3 DNA sequence: TGTGCCAGCAGCCAAGACAGGGGTGGCACTGAAGCTTTCTTT.

The gene calls are TRBV9 and TRBJ2-7, with D unclear. V lost 3 bases and J lost 2, with 12 bases in between. CDR1 is SGDLS and CDR2 is YYNGEE in the germline V gene. CDR3 length: 14 residues. As DNA, the CDR3 is TGTGCCAGCAGCGCAGGTTCCTCTGCCTACGAGCAGTACTTC. Amino acids: CASSAGSSAYEQYF.

This clone was seen just once. This chain connects TRBV28 to TRBJ1-1; D gene unclear. The V and J ends lost 0 bases and 0 bases respectively, with 8 bases between them. Germline V gene data show CDR1 as MDHEN and CDR2 as SYDVKM. CDR3 length: 15 residues. The CDR3 bases are TGTGCCAGCAGTTTATGGGACGGGGTGAACACTGAAGCTTTCTTT. Translated: CASSLWDGVNTEAFF.

This chain connects TRBV15 to TRBJ1-2; 7 nucleotides align to TRBD1. Unmatched junction bases numbered 9, after V lost 1 base and J lost 7 bases. Germline V CDR1 and CDR2: LNHNV, YYDKDF (reference sequence). The CDR3 runs to 15 residues. DNA for the CDR3: TGTGCCACCAGCAGAGTGGGCGACAGGGTAAGTGGCTACACCTTC. Amino acids: CATSRVGDRVSGYTF.

The chain links TRBV9 to TRBJ1-2; TRBD1 aligns across 12 bases. With V trimmed by 4 bases and J by 6 bases, 10 bases remained unmatched. The germline V gene has CDR1 SGDLS and CDR2 YYNGEE. The CDR3 has 16 amino acids. Here the CDR3 DNA reads TGTGCCAGCAGCCTGGGAGGGGGGACAGGGGGCGATGGCTACACCTTC. Amino acids: CASSLGGGTGGDGYTF. The complete variable domain, with remaining parts taken from reference TRBV9 and TRBJ1-2, reads DSGVTQTPKHLITATGQRVTLRCSPRSGDLSVYWYQQSLDQGLQFLIQYYNGEERAKGNILERFSAQQFPDLHSELNLSSLELGDSALYFCASSLGGGTGGDGYTFGSGTRLTVV.

This chain joins TRBV30 and TRBJ1-4, with TRBD1 matching over 8 bases. Germline V CDR1 and CDR2: GTSNPN, SVGIG (reference sequence). The CDR3 sequence is 15 residues long. With 2 bases clipped from V and 7 bases from J, the junction kept 9 bases outside the gene matches. CDR3 nucleotide sequence: TGTGCCTGGAGTTTAGGAGGAACAGGGGGTGAAAAACTGTTTTTT. It specifies CAWSLGGTGGEKLFF.

J is TRBJ2-1 and V is TRBV5-1, with 12 bases that match TRBD2. The CDR3 runs 16 residues. V shed 4 bases and J 6 bases; nucleotides not matched to a gene: 8. CDR1 is SGHRS, CDR2 YFSETQ, per germline. CDR3 amino acids: CASSPWTSGEGNEQFF. The CDR3 DNA follows: TGCGCCAGCAGCCCTTGGACTAGCGGGGAAGGCAATGAGCAGTTCTTC.

V usage is TRBV10-3 and J usage is TRBJ1-1, with D maybe TRBD1 (6 bases). The CDR3 runs 13 residues. The V and J ends lost 6 bases and 5 bases respectively, with 13 bases between them. The germline V gene encodes CDR1 ENHRY and CDR2 SYGVKD. This CDR3 reads CAISYPDSTEAFF. In DNA form, the CDR3 reads TGTGCCATCAGCTACCCGGACAGTACTGAAGCTTTCTTT.

The V call is TRBV10-3, the J call TRBJ2-6; TRBD1 matches at 7 bases. The CDR3 loop spans 18 amino acids. Germline V gene lookup returns CDR1 ENHRY and CDR2 SYGVKD. Trimming took 5 bases from V and 1 from J; bases not matched to a gene: 11. In DNA, the CDR3 is TGTGCCATCAGTACCAGACAGGGAACTGTATCTGGGGCCAACGTCCTGACTTTC. It translates to CAISTRQGTVSGANVLTF.